These 10 T cell receptor beta chains came from one sample sequenced in a study of CD8 T cells in Susac syndrome. The authors reverse transcribed roughly 0.5 to 1 ug RNA with random hexamers. Using its own MiXCR run on the immunoSEQ multiplex PCR reads, TCRdb lists one record per CDR3 protein. The sample lists 95,000 to 150,000 distinct CDR3 sequences, roughly 94% occurring once. The sequenced sample was CD8+ T cells from PBMCs. These receptors all come from a human donor with Susac syndrome.

V is TRBV19 and J is TRBJ1-2; tentative D call: TRBD1 (6 bases). CDR3 size: 13 residues. The ends were cut back, 7 bases at V and 7 bases at J, with 16 bases in the middle. Germline V gene sequence: CDR1 LNHDA, CDR2 SQIVND (reference sequence). The CDR3 reads CASTSGTSPGYTF. The DNA of the CDR3 is TGTGCCAGTACCTCCGGGACATCACCTGGCTACACCTTC.

This chain links TRBV30 with TRBJ2-1; 9 bases align to TRBD2. The V gene's germline CDR1 is GTSNPN and CDR2 SVGIG (reference sequence). This CDR3 has 14 residues. Losses at the gene ends were 2 bases for V and 4 bases for J; bases not matched to a gene: 3. This chain's CDR3 is CAWSRTSEYNEQFF. The DNA of the CDR3 is TGTGCCTGGAGTCGGACTAGCGAGTACAATGAGCAGTTCTTC.

The chain combines TRBV20-1 with TRBJ2-3; 12 nucleotides align to TRBD2. CDR1 DFQATT and CDR2 SNEGSKA come from the germline V gene (reference sequence). After removal of 6 bases from V and 5 bases from J, the junction contained 9 bases not matched to a gene. The CDR3 has 15 amino acids. The CDR3 nucleotides read TGCAGTGCGCACTCTAGCGGGGGGGCTGGAGATACGCAGTATTTT. Its protein product is CSAHSSGGAGDTQYF.

This chain links TRBV19 with TRBJ2-5, with D unresolved. Germline-derived CDR1 and CDR2 are LNHDA and SQIVND (reference sequence). V lost 3 bases, J lost 3 bases, and 8 bases lay in between. The CDR3 covers 13 residues. The chain's CDR3 is CASSIVGEETQYF. The CDR3, as DNA: TGTGCCAGTAGTATCGTTGGAGAAGAGACCCAGTACTTC.

The rearrangement uses TRBV4-3 and TRBJ1-5; TRBD1 matches at 7 bases. The CDR3 runs 15 residues. Germline CDR1 reads LGHNA; CDR2 reads YSLEER. The junction had 7 bases not matched to a gene; V was cut back by 4 bases and J by 4 bases. The CDR3, as DNA: TGCGCCAGCAGCCCAGCCGTCAGGGGGAATCAGCCCCAGCATTTT. Encoded protein: CASSPAVRGNQPQHF.

This chain joins TRBV4-1 and TRBJ2-7; D is unresolved. The CDR3 spans 14 residues. V was clipped by 0 bases and J by 0 bases, with 6 bases between them. The germline gives CDR1 MGHRA, CDR2 YSYEKL. The CDR3 bases are TGCGCCAGCAGCCAAGATGTCAGCTCCTACGAGCAGTACTTC. It translates to CASSQDVSSYEQYF.

The sample holds a few counts of this clonotype. The chain uses TRBV6-5 and TRBJ1-1, with 8 bases aligning to TRBD1. Germline V gene lookup returns CDR1 MNHEY and CDR2 SVGAGI. The J segment lost 0 bases and the V segment lost 5 bases, leaving 5 bases of the junction unmatched. This CDR3 is 15 amino acids long. The CDR3 here is CASSPRTGMNTEAFF. In DNA, the CDR3 is TGTGCCAGCAGTCCTAGGACAGGGATGAACACTGAAGCTTTCTTT.

The chain couples TRBV20-1 to TRBJ1-1; no firm D call. Looked up from germline, CDR1 is DFQATT and CDR2 is SNEGSKA (reference sequence). CDR3 length: 13 amino acids. Deletions cut 5 bases from V and 0 bases from J, with 10 bases between. CDR3 sequence (DNA): TGCAGTGCTTTTTCGACCGTGAACACTGAAGCTTTCTTT. Amino acid sequence: CSAFSTVNTEAFF.

J is TRBJ2-7 and V is TRBV5-1, with 7 nucleotides matching TRBD1. V was clipped by 0 bases and J by 5 bases; unmatched bases: 5. This CDR3 contains 14 residues. Per the germline V gene, CDR1 is SGHRS and CDR2 is YFSETQ. The CDR3 coding sequence is TGCGCCAGCAGCTTGGGGGACAGTAACGACGAGCAGTACTTC. Translation gives CASSLGDSNDEQYF. The whole variable domain, remainder taken from reference TRBV5-1 and TRBJ2-7, is KAGVTQTPRYLIKTRGQQVTLSCSPISGHRSVSWYQQTPGQGLQFLFEYFSETQRNKGNFPGRFSGRQFSNSRSEMNVSTLELGDSALYLCASSLGDSNDEQYFGPGTRLTVT.

The chain links TRBV30 to TRBJ1-4; no clear D. V dropped 3 bases and J dropped 8 bases, with 10 bases sitting between them. Germline V gene sequence: CDR1 GTSNPN, CDR2 SVGIG (reference sequence). This CDR3 comprises 12 residues. In DNA form, the CDR3 reads TGTGCCTGGAGCGAATCGGGCGAAAAACTGTTTTTT. It is translated as CAWSESGEKLFF. The entire variable domain, with the rest obtained from reference TRBV30 and TRBJ1-4, is as follows: SQTIHQWPATLVQPVGSPLSLECTVEGTSNPNLYWYRQAAGRGLQLLFYSVGIGQISSEVPQNLSASRPQDRQFILSSKKLLLSDSGFYLCAWSESGEKLFFGSGTQLSVL.